The 6 T cell receptor beta chains in this list originate from one sample, sequenced in a study of blood T cells in healthy people across ages. With a J-beta primer mix and a sample-barcoded 5' primer, a second PCR ran about 7 to 12 cycles. TCRdb used MiXCR to reprocess the 5' RACE reads, holding one entry per CDR3 protein. Of about 780,000 distinct CDR3 sequences in the sample, about 46% were seen once. Specimen: blood. The receptors were gathered from a man older than 75 in good health.

This clonotype appeared a few times. The rearrangement uses TRBV18 and TRBJ2-5; no clear D gene. The length of the CDR3 is 13 residues. CDR1 is KGHSH and CDR2 is LQKENI in the germline V gene. V was shortened by 3 bases and J by 5 bases, with 10 bases between the two germline ends. CDR3 protein: CASSPRSDETQYF. The CDR3 DNA reads as TGTGCCAGCTCACCCAGATCGGACGAGACCCAGTACTTC.

This clonotype was detected once. The rearrangement links TRBV20-1 to TRBJ2-5, with TRBD2 matching over 10 bases. This CDR3 has 18 amino acids. The germline gives CDR1 DFQATT, CDR2 SNEGSKA (reference sequence). J was trimmed by 3 bases and V by 1 base; bases with no gene match: 14. CDR3 in amino acids: CSARGFLSGRAGEETQYF. The CDR3 bases are TGCAGTGCTAGAGGGTTCCTCAGCGGGAGGGCAGGTGAAGAGACCCAGTACTTC.

This clonotype turned up a few times. The V gene is TRBV28, the J gene TRBJ2-2; D gene unclear. The CDR3 is 12 amino acids. The germline CDR1 and CDR2 sequences are MDHEN and SYDVKM. V was clipped by 10 bases and J by 4 bases, with 10 bases between them. The CDR3 DNA sequence: TGTGCCACCCCTGGCCTCACCGGGGAGCTGTTTTTT. This sequence encodes CATPGLTGELFF.

The chain joins TRBV12-3 or TRBV12-4 to TRBJ1-5; TRBD1 matches 9 bases. After removal of 3 bases from V and 4 bases from J, the junction contained 4 bases not matched to a gene. The CDR3 has 15 residues. In DNA form, the CDR3 reads TGTGCCAGCAGTTTTGGGGACAGGGATAATCAGCCCCAGCATTTT. Protein product: CASSFGDRDNQPQHF.

The chain has TRBV2 and TRBJ2-4; TRBD2 matches 12 bases. V shed 2 bases, J shed 13 bases, and the junction held 18 bases outside the gene matches. This CDR3 has 18 amino acids. Germline CDR1 is SNHLY and CDR2 is FYNNEI. The CDR3 nucleotides read TGTGCCAGCAGTGAAACGCCTAGCGGGGGGGAAAGGGCTAAGGAGCAGTACTTC. It yields the protein CASSETPSGGERAKEQYF.

The chain is built from TRBV12-3 or TRBV12-4 and TRBJ1-5; no clear D. The CDR3 is made up of 15 amino acids. Trimming stripped 6 bases from V and 4 bases from J, with 16 bases between. In nucleotides, the CDR3 is TGTGCCAGCAGCTACACACGGGAAGTAAATCAGCCCCAGCATTTT. Amino acid sequence: CASSYTREVNQPQHF.